The sequence of this TCR beta chain was determined in a study of T cells after yellow fever vaccination. Study-wide context: SMART-Seq v4 Ultra Low Input prepared the low-cell-number fractions.

This clonotype came up a few times. The study made its TCR cDNA through 5'RACE template switching. That step introduced a universal primer site along with UMIs. Each CDR3 protein is one row after TCRdb ran MiXCR on the 5' RACE reads. The sample lists 250,000 to 400,000 distinct CDR3 sequences, over 3.5% occurring once. The sample was PBMCs, taken 15 days after the yellow fever booster vaccination. This TCR came from a man aged 18 to 35 who received the YFV17D yellow fever vaccine.

The CDR3 region is CSVEDPIDNYGYTF. The CDR3 DNA is TGCAGCGTTGAAGACCCTATCGATAACTATGGCTACACCTTC. V is TRBV29-1 and J is TRBJ1-2; no clear D. V was pared by 0 bases and J by 1 base, with 9 bases between. In germline, CDR1 is SQVTM, CDR2 ANQGSEA. The CDR3 is 14 amino acids.